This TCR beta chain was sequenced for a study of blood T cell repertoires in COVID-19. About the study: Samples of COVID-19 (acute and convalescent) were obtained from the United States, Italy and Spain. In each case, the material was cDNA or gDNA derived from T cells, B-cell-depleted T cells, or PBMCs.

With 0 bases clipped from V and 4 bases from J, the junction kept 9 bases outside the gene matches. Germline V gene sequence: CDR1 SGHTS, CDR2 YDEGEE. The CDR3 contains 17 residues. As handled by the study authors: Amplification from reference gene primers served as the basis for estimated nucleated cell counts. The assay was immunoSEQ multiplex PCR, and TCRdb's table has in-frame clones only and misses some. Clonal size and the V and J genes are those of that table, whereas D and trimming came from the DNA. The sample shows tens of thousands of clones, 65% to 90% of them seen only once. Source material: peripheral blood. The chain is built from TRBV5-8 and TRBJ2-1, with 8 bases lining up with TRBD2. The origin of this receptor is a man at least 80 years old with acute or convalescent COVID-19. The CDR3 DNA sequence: TGTGCCAGCAGCTTGGACCCCCTTAGCGGGACGTACAATGAGCAGTTCTTC. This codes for CASSLDPLSGTYNEQFF.